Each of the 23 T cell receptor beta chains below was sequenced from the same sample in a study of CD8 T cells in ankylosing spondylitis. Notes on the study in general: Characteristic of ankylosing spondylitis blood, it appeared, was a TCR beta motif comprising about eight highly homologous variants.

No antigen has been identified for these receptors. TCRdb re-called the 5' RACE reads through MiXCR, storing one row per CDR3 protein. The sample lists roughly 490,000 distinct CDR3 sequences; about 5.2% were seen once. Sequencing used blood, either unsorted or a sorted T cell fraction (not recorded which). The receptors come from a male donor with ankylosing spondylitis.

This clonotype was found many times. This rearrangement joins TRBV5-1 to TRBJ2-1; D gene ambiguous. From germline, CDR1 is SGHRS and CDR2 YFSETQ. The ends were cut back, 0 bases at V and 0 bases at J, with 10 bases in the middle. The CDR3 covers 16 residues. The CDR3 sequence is CASSLGALSSYNEQFF. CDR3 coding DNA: TGCGCCAGCAGCTTGGGGGCTCTGAGCTCCTACAATGAGCAGTTCTTC.

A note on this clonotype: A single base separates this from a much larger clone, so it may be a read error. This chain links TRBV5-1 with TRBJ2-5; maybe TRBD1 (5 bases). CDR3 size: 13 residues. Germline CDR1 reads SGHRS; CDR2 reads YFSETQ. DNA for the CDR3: TGCGACAGCAATGGGGCGAACCAAGAGACCCAGTACTTC. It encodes CDSNGANQETQYF.

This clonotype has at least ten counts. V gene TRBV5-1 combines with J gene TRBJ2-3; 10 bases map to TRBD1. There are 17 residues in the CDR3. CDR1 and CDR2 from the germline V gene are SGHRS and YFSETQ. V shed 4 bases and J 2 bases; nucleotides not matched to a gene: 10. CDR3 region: CASSPSADRGNTDTQYF. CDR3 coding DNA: TGCGCCAGCAGCCCGTCCGCGGACAGGGGGAACACAGATACGCAGTATTTT.

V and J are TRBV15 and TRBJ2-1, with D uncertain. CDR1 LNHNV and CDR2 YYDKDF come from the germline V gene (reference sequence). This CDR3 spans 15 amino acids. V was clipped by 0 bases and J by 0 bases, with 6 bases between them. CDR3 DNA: TGTGCCACCAGCAGAGAGAGGTCCTCCTACAATGAGCAGTTCTTC. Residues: CATSRERSSYNEQFF.

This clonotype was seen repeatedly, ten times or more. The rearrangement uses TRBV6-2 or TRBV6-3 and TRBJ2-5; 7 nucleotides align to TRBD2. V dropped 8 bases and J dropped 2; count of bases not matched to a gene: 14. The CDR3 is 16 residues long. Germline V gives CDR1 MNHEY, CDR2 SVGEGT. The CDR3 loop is CASGTPSASGQETQYF. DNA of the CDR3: TGTGCCAGCGGGACCCCATCGGCTAGCGGACAAGAGACCCAGTACTTC.

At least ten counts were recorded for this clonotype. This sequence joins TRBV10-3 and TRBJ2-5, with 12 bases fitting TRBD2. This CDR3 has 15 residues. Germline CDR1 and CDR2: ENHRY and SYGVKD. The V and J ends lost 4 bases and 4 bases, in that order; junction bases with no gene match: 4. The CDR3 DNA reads TGTGCCATCAGTGGACTAGCGGGGGTTCGAGAGACCCAGTACTTC. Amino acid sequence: CAISGLAGVRETQYF.

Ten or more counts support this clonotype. As DNA, the CDR3 is TGTGCCAGCAGTTCGTGGCCACCCAGCACAGATACGCAGTATTTT. Its protein product is CASSSWPPSTDTQYF. This chain connects TRBV27 to TRBJ2-3; D unresolved. The CDR3 totals 15 residues. Germline V lookup: CDR1 MNHEY, CDR2 SMNVEV (reference sequence). Trimming took off 4 bases at V and 0 bases at J, with 11 bases between the two ends.

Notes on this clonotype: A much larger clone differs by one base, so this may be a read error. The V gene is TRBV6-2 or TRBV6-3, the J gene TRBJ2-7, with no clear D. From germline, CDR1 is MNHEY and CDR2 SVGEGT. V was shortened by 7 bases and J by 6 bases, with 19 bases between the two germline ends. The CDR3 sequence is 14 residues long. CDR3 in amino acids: CASKGPRLSREQYF. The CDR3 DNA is TGTGCCAGCAAGGGCCCCCGTCTAAGCCGCGAGCAGTACTTC.

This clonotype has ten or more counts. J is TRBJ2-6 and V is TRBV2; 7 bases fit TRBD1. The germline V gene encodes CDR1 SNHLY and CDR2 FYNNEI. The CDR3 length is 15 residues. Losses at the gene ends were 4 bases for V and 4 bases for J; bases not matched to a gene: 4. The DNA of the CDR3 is TGTGCCAGCAGTGGGGACAGTTCCGGGGCCAACGTCCTGACTTTC. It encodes CASSGDSSGANVLTF.

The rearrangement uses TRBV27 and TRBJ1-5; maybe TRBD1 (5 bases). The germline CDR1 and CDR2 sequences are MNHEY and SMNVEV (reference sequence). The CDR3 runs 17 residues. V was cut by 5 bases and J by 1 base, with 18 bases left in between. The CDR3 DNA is TGTGCCAGCAGTCGGGCGGGGCAGTGGGACAGCAATCAGCCCCAGCATTTT. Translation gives CASSRAGQWDSNQPQHF.

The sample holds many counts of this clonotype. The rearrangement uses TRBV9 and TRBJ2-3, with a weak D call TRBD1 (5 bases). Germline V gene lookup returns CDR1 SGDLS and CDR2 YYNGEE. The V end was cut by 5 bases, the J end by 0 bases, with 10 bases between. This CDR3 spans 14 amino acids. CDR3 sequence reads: CASRGSGSTDTQYF. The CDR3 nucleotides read TGTGCCAGCAGAGGATCAGGGAGCACAGATACGCAGTATTTT.

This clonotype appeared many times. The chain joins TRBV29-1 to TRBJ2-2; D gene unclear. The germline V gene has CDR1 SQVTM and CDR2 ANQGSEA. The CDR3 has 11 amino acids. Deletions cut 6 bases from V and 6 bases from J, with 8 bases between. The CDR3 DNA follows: TGCAGCGTCGGGCCCCCCGGGGAGCTGTTTTTT. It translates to CSVGPPGELFF.

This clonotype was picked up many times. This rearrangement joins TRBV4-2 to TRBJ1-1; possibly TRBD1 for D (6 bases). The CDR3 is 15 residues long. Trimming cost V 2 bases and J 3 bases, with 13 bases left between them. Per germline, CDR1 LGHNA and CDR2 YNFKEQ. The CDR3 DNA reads TGTGCCAGCAGCCAACTGATAGGGGGGGACACTGAAGCTTTCTTT. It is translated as CASSQLIGGDTEAFF.

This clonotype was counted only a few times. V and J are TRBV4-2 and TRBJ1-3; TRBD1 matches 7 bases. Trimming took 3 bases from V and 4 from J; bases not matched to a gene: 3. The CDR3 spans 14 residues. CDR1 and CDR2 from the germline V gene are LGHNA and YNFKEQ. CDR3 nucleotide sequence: TGTGCCAGCAGCCAGACAGGGCAAGGAAACACCATATATTTT. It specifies CASSQTGQGNTIYF.

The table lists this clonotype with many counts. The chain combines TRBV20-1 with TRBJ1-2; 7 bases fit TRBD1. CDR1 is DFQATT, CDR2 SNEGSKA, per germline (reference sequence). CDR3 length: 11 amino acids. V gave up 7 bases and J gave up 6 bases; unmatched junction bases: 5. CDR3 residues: CSVGRGDGYTF. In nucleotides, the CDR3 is TGCAGTGTAGGCAGGGGGGATGGCTACACCTTC.

CDR3 amino acids: CASSLDWNTYGYTF. CDR3 DNA sequence: TGTGCCAGCAGCTTAGATTGGAACACCTATGGCTACACCTTC. The chain recombines TRBV11-2 with TRBJ1-2, with D unclear. The germline V and J ends were trimmed by 0 bases and 4 bases, with 9 bases remaining between them. This CDR3 has 14 residues. CDR1 and CDR2 from the germline V gene are SGHAT and FQNNGV.

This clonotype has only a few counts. As DNA, the CDR3 is TGCGCCAGCAGCCTTGGGACAGCGTACCAAGAGACCCAGTACTTC. This translates into CASSLGTAYQETQYF. This chain connects TRBV5-1 to TRBJ2-5, with 7 bases lining up with TRBD1. The CDR3 is 15 residues long. The V gene's germline CDR1 is SGHRS and CDR2 YFSETQ. V shed 4 bases and J 0 bases; nucleotides not matched to a gene: 6.

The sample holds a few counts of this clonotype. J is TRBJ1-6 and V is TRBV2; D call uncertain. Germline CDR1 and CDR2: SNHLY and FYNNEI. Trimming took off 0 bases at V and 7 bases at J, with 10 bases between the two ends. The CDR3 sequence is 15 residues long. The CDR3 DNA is TGTGCCAGCAGTGAAGCAAGCGGGTTCAATTCACCCCTCCACTTT. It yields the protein CASSEASGFNSPLHF.

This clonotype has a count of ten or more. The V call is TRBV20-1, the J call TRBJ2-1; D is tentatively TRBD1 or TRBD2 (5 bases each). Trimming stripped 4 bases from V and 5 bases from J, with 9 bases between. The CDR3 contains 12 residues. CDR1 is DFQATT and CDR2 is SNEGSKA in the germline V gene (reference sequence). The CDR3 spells CSATRDHNEQFF. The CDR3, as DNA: TGCAGTGCTACCAGGGACCACAATGAGCAGTTCTTC.

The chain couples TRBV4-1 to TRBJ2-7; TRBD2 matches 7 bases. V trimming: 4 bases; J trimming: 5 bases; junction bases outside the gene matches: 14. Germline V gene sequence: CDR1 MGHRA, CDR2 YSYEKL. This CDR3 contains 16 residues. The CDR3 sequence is CASSPPPGGRSDEQYF. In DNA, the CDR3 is TGCGCCAGCAGCCCCCCCCCTGGCGGGAGAAGCGACGAGCAGTACTTC.

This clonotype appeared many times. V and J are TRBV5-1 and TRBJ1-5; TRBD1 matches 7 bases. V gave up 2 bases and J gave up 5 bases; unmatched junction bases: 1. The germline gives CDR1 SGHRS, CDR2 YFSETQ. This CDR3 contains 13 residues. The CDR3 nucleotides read TGCGCCAGCAGCTTAACAGGGGATCAGCCCCAGCATTTT. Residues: CASSLTGDQPQHF.

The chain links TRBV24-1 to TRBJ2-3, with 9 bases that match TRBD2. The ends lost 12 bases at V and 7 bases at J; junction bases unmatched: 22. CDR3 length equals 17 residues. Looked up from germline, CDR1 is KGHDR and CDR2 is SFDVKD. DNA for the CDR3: TGTGCCTGCTGTTCCGCGAGGATAGCGGGGGTGGGGAATACGCAGTATTTT. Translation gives CACCSARIAGVGNTQYF.

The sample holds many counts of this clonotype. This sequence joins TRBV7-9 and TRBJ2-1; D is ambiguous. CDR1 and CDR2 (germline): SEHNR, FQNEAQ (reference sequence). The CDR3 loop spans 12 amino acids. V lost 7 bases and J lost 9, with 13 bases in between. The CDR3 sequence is CASTHPPLEQFF. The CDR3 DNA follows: TGTGCCAGCACCCACCCCCCCCTTGAGCAGTTCTTC. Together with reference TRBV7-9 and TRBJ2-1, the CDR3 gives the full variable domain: DTGVSQNPRHKITKRGQNVTFRCDPISEHNRLYWYRQTLGQGPEFLTYFQNEAQLEKSRLLSDRFSAERPKGSFSTLEIQRTEQGDSAMYLCASTHPPLEQFFGPGTRLTVL.